Shown below are 19 T cell receptor beta chains from a single sample sequenced in a study of T cells in tuberculosis. Data came from immunoSEQ multiplex PCR; TCRdb stores just in-frame clones and leaves some out. The sample contains tens of thousands of clones, roughly 93% of which appear only once. Time point: new active TB diagnosis, blood taken before or within 7 days of starting treatment. The sample in question was PBMCs, obtained at tuberculosis diagnosis. The receptors here all came from an adult with tuberculosis.

The chain is built from TRBV2 and TRBJ1-1; 7 bases agree with TRBD1. The V segment lost 7 bases and the J segment 6 bases; nucleotides outside the gene matches: 11. CDR1 SNHLY and CDR2 FYNNEI come from the germline V gene. This CDR3 comprises 14 residues. The CDR3 region is CASNSPTGKAEAFF. The CDR3, as DNA: TGTGCCAGCAATTCCCCGACAGGGAAGGCTGAAGCTTTCTTT. The whole variable domain, remainder taken from reference TRBV2 and TRBJ1-1, is EPEVTQTPSHQVTQMGQEVILRCVPISNHLYFYWYRQILGQKVEFLVSFYNNEISEKSEIFDDQFSVERPDGSNFTLKIRSTKLEDSAMYFCASNSPTGKAEAFFGQGTRLTVV.

This chain joins TRBV29-1 and TRBJ2-7, with 7 bases lining up with TRBD1. Germline CDR1 and CDR2: SQVTM and ANQGSEA. The CDR3 is 14 amino acids. After removal of 4 bases from V and 3 bases from J, the junction contained 9 bases not matched to a gene. CDR3 in amino acids: CSVVGDRDLYEQYF. The CDR3 DNA is TGCAGCGTTGTCGGTGACAGGGACCTCTACGAGCAGTACTTC.

The rearrangement links TRBV18 to TRBJ1-1; 9 bases agree with TRBD1. CDR3 size: 15 residues. Germline-derived CDR1 and CDR2 are KGHSH and LQKENI. J gave up 1 base and V 2 bases, and 2 bases lay outside the gene matches. The CDR3 reads CASSPRTGENTEAFF. Here the CDR3 DNA reads TGTGCCAGCTCACCAAGGACAGGGGAGAACACTGAAGCTTTCTTT.

The gene calls are TRBV27 and TRBJ2-7, with 11 bases fitting TRBD2. The CDR3 covers 15 residues. From germline, CDR1 is MNHEY and CDR2 SMNVEV (reference sequence). The junction had 4 bases not matched to a gene; V was cut back by 6 bases and J by 0 bases. CDR3 amino acids: CASSWGLADSYEQYF. In DNA form, the CDR3 reads TGTGCCAGCAGCTGGGGACTAGCGGACTCCTACGAGCAGTACTTC.

The rearrangement links TRBV5-1 to TRBJ2-3; D unresolved. Trimming took off 4 bases at V and 4 bases at J, with 4 bases between the two ends. The CDR3 is 11 residues long. CDR1 and CDR2 (germline): SGHRS, YFSETQ. The CDR3 region is CASSLADTQYF. Here the CDR3 DNA reads TGCGCCAGCAGCCTTGCAGATACGCAGTATTTT.

In nucleotides, the CDR3 is TGTGCCTGGAGCGACAAATACAATGAGCAGTTCTTC. It encodes CAWSDKYNEQFF. The rearrangement links TRBV30 to TRBJ2-1, with no clear D. The CDR3 is 12 residues long. In germline, CDR1 is GTSNPN, CDR2 SVGIG (reference sequence). Trimming took 3 bases from V and 4 from J, leaving 7 bases between them.

Only a few counts were recorded for this clone. This chain joins TRBV30 and TRBJ1-3; a possible D gene is TRBD1 (6 bases). The V and J ends lost 3 bases and 0 bases respectively, with 15 bases between them. This CDR3 is 16 amino acids long. Germline-derived CDR1 and CDR2 are GTSNPN and SVGIG (reference sequence). The CDR3 spells CAWRAGGASSGNTIYF. The CDR3 DNA reads TGTGCCTGGAGGGCTGGGGGGGCGAGCTCTGGAAACACCATATATTTT.

The chain links TRBV2 to TRBJ2-1; 11 bases align to TRBD2. Germline trimming cut 4 bases from V and 6 bases from J; bases unmatched to any gene: 5. This CDR3 contains 15 residues. Germline CDR1 is SNHLY and CDR2 is FYNNEI. CDR3 DNA sequence: TGTGCCAGCAGTGTTAGCGGGGGGGCGGGCAATGAGCAGTTCTTC. Translated, it gives CASSVSGGAGNEQFF. Filled out from reference TRBV2 and TRBJ2-1, the complete variable domain reads EPEVTQTPSHQVTQMGQEVILRCVPISNHLYFYWYRQILGQKVEFLVSFYNNEISEKSEIFDDQFSVERPDGSNFTLKIRSTKLEDSAMYFCASSVSGGAGNEQFFGPGTRLTVL.

CDR3 sequence: CASSLEAGPSYEQYF. In DNA form, the CDR3 reads TGTGCCAGCAGCTTAGAGGCAGGGCCCTCCTACGAGCAGTACTTC. The chain uses TRBV11-1 and TRBJ2-7; D perhaps matches TRBD1 (5 bases). Per the germline V gene, CDR1 is SGHAT and CDR2 is FQDESV (reference sequence). V was pared by 1 base and J by 0 bases, with 10 bases between. This CDR3 region has 15 residues.

The V call is TRBV7-8, the J call TRBJ2-1, with TRBD2 matching 10 bases. Germline V gives CDR1 SGHVS, CDR2 FQNEAQ. This CDR3 is 15 amino acids long. The V and J ends lost 6 bases and 6 bases, in that order; junction bases with no gene match: 8. CDR3 region: CASRSLAGVSNEQFF. The CDR3 nucleotides are TGTGCCAGCAGATCCCTAGCGGGAGTTTCCAATGAGCAGTTCTTC. Full variable domain (remainder filled in from reference TRBV7-8 and TRBJ2-1): GAGVSQSPRYKVAKRGQDVALRCDPISGHVSLFWYQQALGQGPEFLTYFQNEAQLDKSGLPSDRFFAERPEGSVSTLKIQRTQQEDSAVYLCASRSLAGVSNEQFFGPGTRLTVL.

The chain couples TRBV4-1 to TRBJ2-7, with 9 nucleotides matching TRBD1. The CDR3 contains 14 residues. In germline, CDR1 is MGHRA, CDR2 YSYEKL. The V and J ends lost 3 bases and 4 bases, in that order; junction bases with no gene match: 4. CDR3 nucleotides: TGCGCCAGCAGCCAGGGACAGGGTGAGTACGAGCAGTACTTC. Amino acid sequence: CASSQGQGEYEQYF.

The rearrangement joins TRBV30 to TRBJ1-2; TRBD1 matches 9 bases. This CDR3 is 16 amino acids long. CDR1 and CDR2 from the germline V gene are GTSNPN and SVGIG (reference sequence). Losses at the gene ends were 3 bases for V and 7 bases for J; bases not matched to a gene: 15. As DNA, the CDR3 is TGTGCCTGGAGGGAGACAGGGGGGGAACCAACAGGTGGCTACACCTTC. It specifies CAWRETGGEPTGGYTF.

The J gene is TRBJ2-1, the V gene TRBV5-4, with TRBD2 matching 7 bases. V gave up 3 bases and J gave up 6 bases; unmatched junction bases: 9. Germline CDR1 and CDR2: SGHNT and YYREEE (reference sequence). The CDR3 is 15 amino acids. CDR3 region: CASSSPRIAGNEQFF. The CDR3 DNA follows: TGTGCCAGCAGCTCTCCAAGAATAGCGGGCAATGAGCAGTTCTTC. Using reference TRBV5-4 and TRBJ2-1 for the parts outside the CDR3, the full variable domain is ETGVTQSPTHLIKTRGQQVTLRCSSQSGHNTVSWYQQALGQGPQFIFQYYREEENGRGNFPPRFSGLQFPNYSSELNVNALELDDSALYLCASSSPRIAGNEQFFGPGTRLTVL.

The CDR3 reads CASSLRGQGLGGYTF. Here the CDR3 DNA reads TGTGCCAGCAGCTTGAGGGGACAGGGCCTAGGTGGCTACACCTTC. This sequence joins TRBV5-4 and TRBJ1-2; 9 bases match TRBD1. The CDR3 is 15 amino acids. Per germline, CDR1 SGHNT and CDR2 YYREEE (reference sequence). J was trimmed by 7 bases and V by 1 base; bases with no gene match: 8.

The chain links TRBV7-9 to TRBJ1-1; 9 bases match TRBD1. V lost 5 bases and J lost 5; bases outside the gene matches: 12. The CDR3 totals 16 residues. CDR1 and CDR2 (germline): SEHNR, FQNEAQ (reference sequence). The DNA of the CDR3 is TGTGCCAGCAGCGCACGGACAGGGGAGGGAGGGACTGAAGCTTTCTTT. This gives the protein CASSARTGEGGTEAFF. The variable domain in full, with the rest retrieved from reference TRBV7-9 and TRBJ1-1, is DTGVSQNPRHKITKRGQNVTFRCDPISEHNRLYWYRQTLGQGPEFLTYFQNEAQLEKSRLLSDRFSAERPKGSFSTLEIQRTEQGDSAMYLCASSARTGEGGTEAFFGQGTRLTVV.

The V call is TRBV10-1, the J call TRBJ2-3; D may be TRBD2 (6 bases). The CDR3 length is 14 residues. Per germline, CDR1 WNHNN and CDR2 SYGVQD (reference sequence). V was cut by 8 bases and J by 2 bases, with 14 bases left in between. The CDR3 reads CASSSALNTDTQYF. CDR3 nucleotide sequence: TGCGCCAGCTCTAGCGCCCTAAACACAGATACGCAGTATTTT.

V usage is TRBV5-6 and J usage is TRBJ1-4; 7 nucleotides match TRBD1. The CDR3 contains 16 residues. V was pared by 3 bases and J by 0 bases, with 5 bases of the junction left unmatched. In germline, CDR1 is SGHDT, CDR2 YYEEEE. The CDR3 is CASSYDRVATNEKLFF. The CDR3, as DNA: TGTGCCAGCAGCTACGACAGGGTGGCAACTAATGAAAAACTGTTTTTT.

The chain employs TRBV4-1 and TRBJ2-7; TRBD2 matches 12 bases. Looked up from germline, CDR1 is MGHRA and CDR2 is YSYEKL. The CDR3 has 16 amino acids. Losses at the gene ends were 4 bases for V and 0 bases for J; bases not matched to a gene: 4. The CDR3 bases are TGCGCCAGCAGCCTCCGGACTAGCGGGGTCTCCTACGAGCAGTACTTC. Translation: CASSLRTSGVSYEQYF.

The chain links TRBV27 to TRBJ2-5, with 7 bases identical to TRBD1. Germline CDR1 and CDR2: MNHEY and SMNVEV (reference sequence). Unmatched junction bases numbered 17, after V lost 4 bases and J lost 6 bases. This CDR3 contains 17 residues. Written as DNA, the CDR3 is TGTGCCAGCAGTTCCCTAGGGACAGAGGGGGTTCAGCAGACCCAGTACTTC. It translates to CASSSLGTEGVQQTQYF.